Following are 28 T cell receptor beta chains from one sample sequenced in a study of blood T cells in healthy people across ages. PCR was performed a second time for 7 to 11 cycles using a sample-barcoded 5' primer and a J-beta primer mix. TCRdb reanalysed the 5' RACE reads using MiXCR and keeps one entry per CDR3 protein. Counted here are approximately 810,000 distinct CDR3 sequences, around 28% occurring once; the ten biggest clones make up approximately 15%. The sequenced material came from blood. Receptors originate from a woman older than 75 in good health.

This clonotype was observed at least ten times. The CDR3 reads CASSIQGGGTQYF. The DNA for the CDR3 is TGCGCCAGCAGTATACAGGGGGGAGGGACCCAGTACTTC. The genes are TRBV10-2 and TRBJ2-7, with 8 bases matching TRBD1. The J call may be mistaken, given a closer DNA end match to TRBJ2-5. The CDR3 extends over 13 amino acids. CDR1 and CDR2 from the germline V gene are WSHSY and SAAADI.

This chain joins TRBV5-1 and TRBJ2-3; 12 nucleotides align to TRBD2. The germline gives CDR1 SGHRS, CDR2 YFSETQ. The junction had 4 bases not matched to a gene; V was cut back by 0 bases and J by 5 bases. The CDR3 has 16 amino acids. The CDR3 here is CASSLGLTSGGDTQYF. The DNA for the CDR3 is TGCGCCAGCAGCTTGGGGTTGACTAGCGGGGGAGATACGCAGTATTTT.

This clonotype has a count of ten or more. J is TRBJ2-6 and V is TRBV20-1; 9 positions agree with TRBD1. V gave up 4 bases and J gave up 0 bases; unmatched junction bases: 10. Germline V gene sequence: CDR1 DFQATT, CDR2 SNEGSKA (reference sequence). This CDR3 has 18 residues. The CDR3 sequence: CSAIRGQGSDSGANVLTF. The CDR3 coding sequence is TGCAGTGCTATCCGGGGACAGGGCTCTGACTCTGGGGCCAACGTCCTGACTTTC.

The chain recombines TRBV3-1 with TRBJ2-5; 10 nucleotides agree with TRBD2. The ends lost 2 bases at V and 7 bases at J; junction bases unmatched: 10. The length of the CDR3 is 16 residues. In germline, CDR1 is LGHDT, CDR2 YNNKEL (reference sequence). CDR3 sequence (DNA): TGTGCCAGCAGCCAACGGACTAGCGGAGAATCAGGGACCCAGTACTTC. Translating gives CASSQRTSGESGTQYF.

The chain combines TRBV11-2 with TRBJ2-5; D unresolved. V lost 2 bases and J 13 bases, leaving 14 bases between the germline ends. The CDR3 length is 12 residues. Germline values: CDR1 SGHAT, CDR2 FQNNGV. The CDR3 here is CASSLTKNIGYF. The DNA of the CDR3 is TGTGCCAGCAGCTTAACCAAAAACATTGGGTACTTC. Full variable domain (remainder filled in from reference TRBV11-2 and TRBJ2-5): EAGVAQSPRYKIIEKRQSVAFWCNPISGHATLYWYQQILGQGPKLLIQFQNNGVVDDSQLPKDRFSAERLKGVDSTLKIQPAKLEDSAVYLCASSLTKNIGYFGPGTRLLVL.

Details on this clonotype: This may be a read error, as it is one base from a much larger clone. The chain has TRBV28 and TRBJ1-5; D possibly corresponds to TRBD1 (5 bases). Germline V gives CDR1 MDHEN, CDR2 SYDVKM. CDR3 size: 14 residues. CDR3 protein: CPSTLGWGNQPQHF. The CDR3 bases are TGTCCCAGCACCCTGGGTTGGGGGAATCAGCCCCAGCATTTT.

This clonotype has just a few counts. The rearrangement joins TRBV18 to TRBJ1-5; no definite D call. The CDR3 has 15 residues. The V gene's germline CDR1 is KGHSH and CDR2 LQKENI. V lost 2 bases, J lost 2 bases, and 10 bases lay in between. The CDR3 sequence: CASSPSRVRNQPQHF. The DNA of the CDR3 is TGTGCCAGCTCACCATCGAGGGTTCGCAATCAGCCCCAGCATTTT.

With respect to this clonotype: Germline is not matched at one junction end, which may reflect a read error. V is TRBV5-1 and J is TRBJ2-5; TRBD1 agrees at 7 bases. The CDR3 has 13 residues. In germline, CDR1 is SGHRS, CDR2 YFSETQ. The CDR3: CANSLTGKETQYF. For the CDR3, the DNA is TGCGCCAACAGCTTGACAGGGAAAGAGACCCAGTACTTC.

In this sample, this clonotype turned up many times. This chain connects TRBV18 to TRBJ2-7; 9 nucleotides match TRBD1. Losses at the gene ends were 5 bases for V and 6 bases for J; bases not matched to a gene: 8. The germline CDR1 and CDR2 sequences are KGHSH and LQKENI. The CDR3 contains 14 residues. The CDR3 here is CASSNGTGKSEQYF. For the CDR3, the DNA is TGTGCCAGCTCAAATGGGACAGGGAAAAGCGAGCAGTACTTC.

This clonotype has ten or more counts. The chain carries TRBV4-3 and TRBJ2-3, with D possibly called TRBD1 or TRBD2 (7 bases each). Germline V lookup: CDR1 LGHNA, CDR2 YSLEER. V dropped 0 bases and J dropped 4 bases, with 20 bases sitting between them. This CDR3 contains 18 residues. CDR3 sequence reads: CASSQEGGGTALADTQYF. The CDR3 DNA follows: TGCGCCAGCAGCCAAGAAGGGGGGGGGACAGCTTTGGCAGATACGCAGTATTTT.

This clonotype was picked up many times. The gene calls are TRBV20-1 and TRBJ2-7, with a possible D match to TRBD2 (5 bases). The CDR3 is 12 residues long. The germline gives CDR1 DFQATT, CDR2 SNEGSKA (reference sequence). V was cut by 4 bases and J by 3 bases, with 10 bases left in between. This CDR3 reads CSATDSGYEQYF. DNA for the CDR3: TGCAGTGCTACGGACTCGGGCTACGAGCAGTACTTC.

The chain employs TRBV6-5 and TRBJ2-2, with 10 positions matching TRBD2. The CDR3 covers 17 residues. J lost 4 bases, V lost 0 bases, and 5 bases had no gene match. The V gene's germline CDR1 is MNHEY and CDR2 SVGAGI. The chain's CDR3 is CASSYSGLAGVTGELFF. The DNA of the CDR3 is TGTGCCAGCAGTTACTCAGGGCTAGCGGGGGTCACCGGGGAGCTGTTTTTT.

This chain joins TRBV7-2 and TRBJ1-1; D may be TRBD1 (5 bases). The CDR3 is 16 amino acids. Germline V gene lookup returns CDR1 SGHTA and CDR2 FQGNSA. V was clipped by 1 base and J by 0 bases, with 12 bases between them. The CDR3: CASSLGVSGLNTEAFF. The CDR3 DNA follows: TGTGCCAGCAGCTTAGGAGTATCAGGGTTGAACACTGAAGCTTTCTTT.

This clonotype was seen repeatedly, ten times or more. The rearrangement links TRBV5-1 to TRBJ2-7; 11 bases align to TRBD2. The V gene's germline CDR1 is SGHRS and CDR2 YFSETQ. This CDR3 comprises 16 residues. V lost 0 bases to trimming and J lost 3 bases; unmatched junction nucleotides: 5. For the CDR3, the DNA is TGCGCCAGCAGCTTGGGGTCTAGCGGGGGGATCTACGAGCAGTACTTC. It translates to CASSLGSSGGIYEQYF.

This clonotype was counted at least ten times. The V and J genes are TRBV7-6 and TRBJ2-5, with 13 bases aligning to TRBD2. Germline loops: CDR1 SGHVS, CDR2 FNYEAQ. This CDR3 has 16 residues. J gave up 5 bases and V 4 bases, and 7 bases lay outside the gene matches. The CDR3 DNA follows: TGTGCCAGCAGCTCCGGAAGGACTAGCGGGGGCGAGACCCAGTACTTC. Residues: CASSSGRTSGGETQYF. The full variable domain, its missing parts supplied by reference TRBV7-6 and TRBJ2-5, is GAGVSQSPRYKVTKRGQDVALRCDPISGHVSLYWYRQALGQGPEFLTYFNYEAQQDKSGLPNDRFSAERPEGSISTLTIQRTEQRDSAMYRCASSSGRTSGGETQYFGPGTRLLVL.

The chain combines TRBV7-9 with TRBJ1-4; TRBD1 aligns across 10 bases. This CDR3 has 16 residues. The J segment lost 10 bases and the V segment lost 3 bases, leaving 11 bases of the junction unmatched. CDR1 is SEHNR and CDR2 is FQNEAQ in the germline V gene (reference sequence). The CDR3, as DNA: TGTGCCAGCAGCTTCGGGACAGGGGTTTCGAGGGGAAAACTGTTTTTT. The encoded protein is CASSFGTGVSRGKLFF.

This clonotype was seen a handful of times. Being one base from a much bigger clone, this may be a read error. CDR3 loop: CASSFRLAGKYNEQYF. CDR3 bases: TGCGCCAGCAGCTTTAGACTAGCGGGGAAATACAATGAGCAGTACTTC. The genes are TRBV5-1 and TRBJ2-1, with 11 positions matching TRBD2. The end of the DNA fits TRBJ2-7 better, so the J call may be wrong. CDR3 length equals 16 residues. Germline V gene data show CDR1 as SGHRS and CDR2 as YFSETQ.

This clonotype was seen many times. The V gene is TRBV6-5, the J gene TRBJ2-1; D not resolved. Germline loops: CDR1 MNHEY, CDR2 SVGAGI. With 4 bases removed from V and 0 bases from J, the gap between germline ends came to 19 bases. This CDR3 spans 18 amino acids. The CDR3 DNA is TGTGCCAGCAGTTCATTCGCAAAATTACCCTCCTCCTACAATGAGCAGTTCTTC. Protein product: CASSSFAKLPSSYNEQFF.

This clonotype was recorded at least ten times. The rearrangement links TRBV7-2 to TRBJ2-5, with D perhaps given as TRBD1 or TRBD2 (5 bases each). Gene TRBJ2-7 matches the end of the DNA better, so the J call may be wrong. The V gene's germline CDR1 is SGHTA and CDR2 FQGNSA. This CDR3 has 13 amino acids. In nucleotides, the CDR3 is TGTGCCAGCAGCTTAGCCAGGGACCACGAGCAGTACTTC. Residues: CASSLARDHEQYF.

This clonotype was found many times. This chain links TRBV11-2 with TRBJ1-2; D unresolved. Germline V lookup: CDR1 SGHAT, CDR2 FQNNGV. The CDR3 spans 15 residues. The ends were cut back, 5 bases at V and 4 bases at J, with 17 bases in the middle. CDR3 loop: CASSQGGGSFYGYTF. Written as DNA, the CDR3 is TGTGCCAGCAGCCAAGGTGGCGGAAGTTTCTATGGCTACACCTTC.

This clonotype was observed at least ten times. The chain links TRBV4-3 to TRBJ2-3, with 8 bases identical to TRBD2. The CDR3 is 17 residues long. Germline lookup yields CDR1 LGHNA and CDR2 YSLEER. V lost 2 bases to trimming and J lost 5 bases; unmatched junction nucleotides: 12. In nucleotides, the CDR3 is TGCGCCAGCAGCCAAAGCAACGCGGCGGGGGGTATAGATACGCAGTATTTT. Protein sequence: CASSQSNAAGGIDTQYF.

This clonotype showed up just a few times. This sequence joins TRBV6-5 and TRBJ1-1, with D maybe TRBD1 (5 bases). V dropped 7 bases and J dropped 1 base, with 10 bases sitting between them. The CDR3 runs to 13 residues. Germline V gives CDR1 MNHEY, CDR2 SVGAGI. The CDR3 here is CASMDTENTEAFF. CDR3 coding DNA: TGTGCCAGCATGGACACTGAGAACACTGAAGCTTTCTTT.

This clonotype was seen a single time. The rearrangement uses TRBV12-3 or TRBV12-4 and TRBJ1-3; 7 nucleotides match TRBD1. The CDR3 spans 16 residues. J lost 8 bases, V lost 5 bases, and 15 bases had no gene match. Here the CDR3 reads CASSPNRQGQRDTIYF. The CDR3 coding sequence is TGTGCCAGCAGTCCGAATAGACAGGGCCAGAGGGACACCATATATTTT.

This clonotype showed up just a few times. This may arise from a read error, as a much more abundant clone is one base away. The rearrangement uses TRBV29-1 and TRBJ1-2; D possibly corresponds to TRBD1 (5 bases). There are 11 residues in the CDR3. V shed 8 bases and J shed 6 bases, with 13 bases lying between them. Germline CDR1 and CDR2: SQVTM and ANQGSEA. The DNA for the CDR3 is TGCAGCATCCGGGACGGGGATGGCTACACCTTC. Its protein is CSIRDGDGYTF.

This clonotype was recorded many times. The J gene is TRBJ2-1, the V gene TRBV12-3 or TRBV12-4; D is unresolved. CDR3 length: 14 amino acids. Trimming removed 2 bases from V and 7 bases from J, with 12 bases in between. The CDR3 loop is CASSLRADPNEQFF. The CDR3 DNA follows: TGTGCCAGCAGTTTAAGGGCAGACCCAAATGAGCAGTTCTTC.

This clonotype was detected many times. The chain links TRBV4-3 to TRBJ2-4, with TRBD2 matching over 8 bases. The length of the CDR3 is 17 residues. V shed 0 bases, J shed 0 bases, and the junction held 4 bases outside the gene matches. Germline-derived CDR1 and CDR2 are LGHNA and YSLEER. The CDR3 here is CASSQEGAGVAKNIQYF. The CDR3, as DNA: TGCGCCAGCAGCCAAGAAGGAGCGGGGGTAGCCAAAAACATTCAGTACTTC.

This clonotype was seen many times. The V and J genes are TRBV27 and TRBJ2-1; 12 nucleotides match TRBD2. The CDR3 runs 17 residues. The germline V gene encodes CDR1 MNHEY and CDR2 SMNVEV (reference sequence). Trimming removed 0 bases from V and 7 bases from J; junction bases left unmatched: 7. CDR3 in DNA: TGTGCCAGCAGTTTATCCCGCCTAGCGGGGGGGCAGAATGAGCAGTTCTTC. Protein: CASSLSRLAGGQNEQFF.

The chain recombines TRBV28 with TRBJ1-2; D ambiguous. The CDR3 loop spans 15 amino acids. The germline gives CDR1 MDHEN, CDR2 SYDVKM. The ends were cut back, 6 bases at V and 4 bases at J, with 18 bases in the middle. CDR3 nucleotide sequence: TGTGCCAGCAGCCACTCCCCGATCTCCAGCTATGGCTACACCTTC. This encodes CASSHSPISSYGYTF.